This TCR beta chain is drawn from a study of cytomegalovirus exposure and HLA in healthy donors. Whole-study context: In an early release, HLA-typed donors contributed 75 million to 85 million unique TCR sequences.

The length of the CDR3 is 18 residues. Germline CDR1 SGHNT, CDR2 YYREEE (reference sequence). V lost 0 bases, J lost 0 bases, and 16 bases lay in between. Study-wide points: TCR association rates varied by HLA locus in a later analysis, with DRB1 highest and HLA-C lowest. Presence/absence analyses assumed roughly uniform sequencing depth across donors. In a later analysis, at a false discovery rate of 0.05, 15,000 to 20,000 TCR beta sequences matched HLA alleles.

The PCR contained 60 Vbeta and 13 Jbeta primers. TCRdb keeps only in-frame clones here, not all; method: immunoSEQ multiplex PCR. Here the sample spans more than 65,000 clones, under 80% being singletons. There are a few counts of this clone. As yet, its antigen is unknown. This receptor was taken from a man aged 18 to 29 in good health and CMV-seropositive. The sequenced sample consisted of PBMCs. The genes are TRBV5-4 and TRBJ2-1; D might be TRBD2 (7 bases). The CDR3 here is CASSLGVGGGNSYNEQFF. The CDR3 DNA is TGTGCCAGCAGCTTGGGTGTGGGAGGGGGAAACTCCTACAATGAGCAGTTCTTC. The full variable domain, rest sourced from reference TRBV5-4 and TRBJ2-1, is ETGVTQSPTHLIKTRGQQVTLRCSSQSGHNTVSWYQQALGQGPQFIFQYYREEENGRGNFPPRFSGLQFPNYSSELNVNALELDDSALYLCASSLGVGGGNSYNEQFFGPGTRLTVL.